The source of this TCR beta chain is a study of blood T cell repertoires in COVID-19. Study-wide background: In each case, the material was cDNA or gDNA derived from T cells, B-cell-depleted T cells, or PBMCs.

Original data processing: From reference gene primer amplification, estimates of nucleated cell counts were derived. This table comes from immunoSEQ multiplex PCR, and its TCRdb copy is limited to in-frame clones, with some not included. From that table come the V and J calls and clone size; the DNA was used to work out D and trimming. The table has roughly 250,000 clones, around 90% seen once. The CDR3 is 13 residues long. The J segment lost 5 bases and the V segment lost 7 bases, leaving 7 bases of the junction unmatched. CDR1 is LNHDA, CDR2 SQIVND, per germline (reference sequence). This clonotype was obtained from a man between 60 and 70 years old who had recovered from COVID-19. Sequencing was carried out using peripheral blood. The chain couples TRBV19 to TRBJ1-2; 7 positions agree with TRBD1. CDR3 in amino acids: CASTMGTEYGYTF. The DNA of the CDR3 is TGTGCCAGTACCATGGGGACAGAGTATGGCTACACCTTC.